This entry concerns a single T cell receptor beta chain. Germline assignment: CDR1 SGDLS and CDR2 YYNGEE. The CDR3 has 14 amino acids. With 1 base removed from V and 3 bases from J, the gap between germline ends came to 8 bases. While infection was still active, Seattle patients were enrolled and then followed longitudinally. The sample originates from a study of blood T cell repertoires in COVID-19. Study at large: Nucleic acid was either cDNA or gDNA, and it came from T cells, B-cell-depleted T cells, or PBMCs.

The method was immunoSEQ multiplex PCR; TCRdb's version includes in-frame clones alone and lacks a portion of them. The sample gives over 70,000 clones, about 89% of which show up once; about 2.5% is in the top ten. The TCR was taken from a man aged 50 or older with COVID-19, enrolled during active disease. The specimen was peripheral blood. V usage is TRBV9 and J usage is TRBJ2-1, with no clear D. Written as DNA, the CDR3 is TGTGCCAGCAGCGTAAGGCGGAACTACAATGAGCAGTTCTTC. Amino acid sequence: CASSVRRNYNEQFF. Using reference TRBV9 and TRBJ2-1 for the parts outside the CDR3, the full variable domain is DSGVTQTPKHLITATGQRVTLRCSPRSGDLSVYWYQQSLDQGLQFLIQYYNGEERAKGNILERFSAQQFPDLHSELNLSSLELGDSALYFCASSVRRNYNEQFFGPGTRLTVL.